The sequence of this TCR beta chain was determined in a study of blood T cell repertoires in COVID-19. About the study: The United States, Italy and Spain supplied acute and convalescent COVID-19 samples. Sources were T cells, B-cell-depleted T cells, or PBMCs; the material itself was cDNA or gDNA.

Original data processing: Reference gene primers were amplified, and this amplification served to estimate nucleated cell counts. TCRdb keeps only in-frame clones here, not all; method: immunoSEQ multiplex PCR. For V, J and clone size, that table is used; D and trimming come from the DNA. Of 200,000 or so clones listed, around 79% are singletons. This clone was observed a handful of times. Other DNA sequences in the same sample also yield this CDR3. Trimming cost V 4 bases and J 2 bases, with 2 bases left between them. This CDR3 region has 12 residues. Germline V lookup: CDR1 MDHEN, CDR2 SYDVKM. This rearrangement joins TRBV28 to TRBJ1-4; D call uncertain. Input material: peripheral blood. This clonotype was sampled from a man in his 60s with active or convalescent COVID-19. The CDR3 DNA sequence: TGTGCCAGCAGTTCTACTAATGAAAAACTGTTTTTT. Translation gives CASSSTNEKLFF.